This T cell receptor beta chain was profiled in a study of T cell clusters in autoimmune cytopenias. One tube held mixed TRB-A and TRB-B primer pools for touch-down PCR. TCRdb re-called the multiplex PCR reads, yielding one record per CDR3 amino acid sequence without DNA. Its table records under 8,500 distinct CDR3 sequences. Each sample's input was around 250 ng genomic DNA, 35,000 to 40,000 genome equivalents. This CDR3 spans 11 amino acids. Germline values: CDR1 SGHVS, CDR2 FNYEAQ. These data were also filed under a second study, of T cell repertoires in aging, cancer and after chemotherapy. That paper notes: Roughly 8.8 million TCR reads made up the full dataset.

J is TRBJ2-5 and V is TRBV7-6. Specimen: peripheral blood. This receptor was obtained from a human donor in good health. The CDR3 region is CASSFKETQYF.